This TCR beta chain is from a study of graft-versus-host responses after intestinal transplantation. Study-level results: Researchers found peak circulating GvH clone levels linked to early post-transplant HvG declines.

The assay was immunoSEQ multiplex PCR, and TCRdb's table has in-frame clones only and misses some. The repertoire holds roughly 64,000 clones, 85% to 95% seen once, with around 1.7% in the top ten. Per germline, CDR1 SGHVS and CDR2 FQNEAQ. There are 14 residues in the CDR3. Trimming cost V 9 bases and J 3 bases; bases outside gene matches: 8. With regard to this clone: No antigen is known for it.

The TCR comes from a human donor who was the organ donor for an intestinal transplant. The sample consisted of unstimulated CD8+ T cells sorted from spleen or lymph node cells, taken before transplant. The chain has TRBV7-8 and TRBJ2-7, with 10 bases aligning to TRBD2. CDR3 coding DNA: TGTGCCAGTCACGAAAGCGGGAGGGTCTACGAGCAGTACTTC. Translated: CASHESGRVYEQYF.